Listed below are T cell receptor beta chains from one sample, sequenced in a study of T-cell memory formation after mild COVID-19. From the 5' RACE reads, TCRdb called clonotypes with MiXCR, one entry per CDR3 protein. The data hold 75,000 to 95,000 distinct CDR3 sequences, with 10% to 15% observed a single time. Sequencing input: PBMCs or a T cell subset sorted from them (not recorded which). The receptors derive from an adult woman who had mild COVID-19 (a few samples of this study predate the infection). Cell type and time point are not known. Each CDR3 is given with its conserved first and last residue. Each record gives: CDR3 length, clone size, V gene, J gene, D gene, CDR3 DNA, CDR3 protein. A D gene is named only where the DNA matches it firmly. The listing skips clone size in some rows; elsewhere it reads once, few, many or a size class.

cdr3_length: 16; clone_size: NA; v_call: TRBV27; j_call: TRBJ1-1; d_call: NA; cdr3_nt: TGTGCCAGCACCCCCAATTCGGACTGGCTAAACACTGAAGCTTTCTTT; cdr3_aa: CASTPNSDWLNTEAFF
cdr3_length: 16; clone_size: NA; v_call: TRBV15; j_call: TRBJ2-1; d_call: TRBD2; cdr3_nt: TGTGCCACCAGCAGAGGCGGGGGGGCATTCTCGAATGAGCAGTTCTTC; cdr3_aa: CATSRGGGAFSNEQFF
cdr3_length: 15; clone_size: few; v_call: TRBV4-3; j_call: TRBJ2-1; d_call: TRBD1; cdr3_nt: TGCGCCAGCAGCCAAGATAGGACAGGGAACAATGAGCAGTTCTTC; cdr3_aa: CASSQDRTGNNEQFF
cdr3_length: 15; clone_size: few; v_call: TRBV24-1; j_call: TRBJ2-1; d_call: TRBD2; cdr3_nt: TGTGCCACCAGTGATAGCGGGAGGACCAACAATGAGCAGTTCTTC; cdr3_aa: CATSDSGRTNNEQFF
cdr3_length: 15; clone_size: NA; v_call: TRBV19; j_call: TRBJ2-7; d_call: NA; cdr3_nt: TGTGCCAGTAGTATATATGCGGGACGCTCCTACGAGCAGTACTTC; cdr3_aa: CASSIYAGRSYEQYF
cdr3_length: 14; clone_size: many; v_call: TRBV5-1; j_call: TRBJ2-3; d_call: NA; cdr3_nt: TGCGCCAGCGGCGGGGAGTCGAGAACAGATACGCAGTATTTT; cdr3_aa: CASGGESRTDTQYF
cdr3_length: 15; clone_size: medium-sized; v_call: TRBV20-1; j_call: TRBJ1-2; d_call: TRBD1; cdr3_nt: TGCAGTGCTAGAGTAGAGGACAGGGTTGGATATGGCTACACCTTC; cdr3_aa: CSARVEDRVGYGYTF
cdr3_length: 14; clone_size: NA; v_call: TRBV4-2; j_call: TRBJ2-7; d_call: NA; cdr3_nt: TGTGCCAGCAGCCCCCGGGACTCCACCTACGAGCAGTACTTC; cdr3_aa: CASSPRDSTYEQYF
cdr3_length: 13; clone_size: NA; v_call: TRBV12-3/TRBV12-4; j_call: TRBJ2-7; d_call: NA; cdr3_nt: TGTGCCAGCAGCCCGAGCGGAGTCTACGAGCAGTACTTC; cdr3_aa: CASSPSGVYEQYF
cdr3_length: 14; clone_size: NA; v_call: TRBV12-3/TRBV12-4; j_call: TRBJ1-4; d_call: NA; cdr3_nt: TGTGCCAGCAGTTACCGGGGGATTAATGAAAAACTGTTTTTT; cdr3_aa: CASSYRGINEKLFF
cdr3_length: 11; clone_size: NA; v_call: TRBV29-1; j_call: TRBJ2-1; d_call: NA; cdr3_nt: TGCAGCGTTGCAGGGTTCAATGAGCAGTTCTTC; cdr3_aa: CSVAGFNEQFF
cdr3_length: 12; clone_size: many; v_call: TRBV7-8; j_call: TRBJ2-1; d_call: NA; cdr3_nt: TGTGCCAGCAGCTTGCAGGGGACTGAGCAGTTCTTC; cdr3_aa: CASSLQGTEQFF
cdr3_length: 12; clone_size: NA; v_call: TRBV4-1; j_call: TRBJ1-1; d_call: NA; cdr3_nt: TGCGCCAGAAGCCTGACAGGCGCTGAAGCTTTCTTT; cdr3_aa: CARSLTGAEAFF
cdr3_length: 15; clone_size: few; v_call: TRBV20-1; j_call: TRBJ2-1; d_call: NA; cdr3_nt: TGCAGTGCTAGAGAGAGACAGAGCTCCTACAATGAGCAGTTCTTC; cdr3_aa: CSARERQSSYNEQFF
cdr3_length: 16; clone_size: NA; v_call: TRBV6-1; j_call: TRBJ2-3; d_call: NA; cdr3_nt: TGTGCCAGCAGTGGGGGCTCGTGGGATGTCACAGATACGCAGTATTTT; cdr3_aa: CASSGGSWDVTDTQYF
cdr3_length: 13; clone_size: few; v_call: TRBV19; j_call: TRBJ1-1; d_call: NA; cdr3_nt: TGTGCCAGTAGTATCGGCAGGGGAGGTGAAGCTTTCTTT; cdr3_aa: CASSIGRGGEAFF
cdr3_length: 15; clone_size: few; v_call: TRBV24-1; j_call: TRBJ2-1; d_call: TRBD1; cdr3_nt: TGTGCCACCAGTGATTTCAGGGGACAGGGAGATGAGCAGTTCTTC; cdr3_aa: CATSDFRGQGDEQFF
cdr3_length: 14; clone_size: NA; v_call: TRBV13; j_call: TRBJ2-7; d_call: NA; cdr3_nt: TGTGCCAGCAGCTTCTACGGGAGTGTATACGAGCAGTACTTC; cdr3_aa: CASSFYGSVYEQYF
cdr3_length: 13; clone_size: many; v_call: TRBV6-2/TRBV6-3; j_call: TRBJ2-5; d_call: NA; cdr3_nt: TGTGCCAGCAGTTACTCGGAACTCCTACCCCGGTACTTC; cdr3_aa: CASSYSELLPRYF
cdr3_length: 16; clone_size: NA; v_call: TRBV6-1; j_call: TRBJ2-5; d_call: NA; cdr3_nt: TGTGCCAGCAGTGACGAAGCCGGGACTGACGGTTTTACCCAGTACTTC; cdr3_aa: CASSDEAGTDGFTQYF
cdr3_length: 16; clone_size: NA; v_call: TRBV9; j_call: TRBJ2-3; d_call: TRBD2; cdr3_nt: TGTGCCAGCAGCGTAGGTCCTAGCGGAATCACAGATACGCAGTATTTT; cdr3_aa: CASSVGPSGITDTQYF
cdr3_length: 14; clone_size: few; v_call: TRBV12-3/TRBV12-4; j_call: TRBJ1-1; d_call: NA; cdr3_nt: TGTGCCAGCAGCCCCCCAGGCGAGGACACTGAAGCTTTCTTT; cdr3_aa: CASSPPGEDTEAFF
cdr3_length: 14; clone_size: few; v_call: TRBV12-5; j_call: TRBJ2-7; d_call: NA; cdr3_nt: TGTGCTAGTGGTTTGAACCCATCAGATTACGAGCAGTACTTC; cdr3_aa: CASGLNPSDYEQYF
cdr3_length: 15; clone_size: NA; v_call: TRBV2; j_call: TRBJ1-1; d_call: TRBD1; cdr3_nt: TGTGCCAGCAGAGCAGATTCAGGGGGCCAGGCTGAAGCTTTCTTT; cdr3_aa: CASRADSGGQAEAFF
cdr3_length: 13; clone_size: few; v_call: TRBV18; j_call: TRBJ2-3; d_call: NA; cdr3_nt: TGTGCCAGCTCACCCATCGGGCTAGATACGCAGTATTTT; cdr3_aa: CASSPIGLDTQYF
cdr3_length: 16; clone_size: NA; v_call: TRBV5-1; j_call: TRBJ2-1; d_call: NA; cdr3_nt: TGCGCCAGCAGCTTAGCGGGTCCCCTGAGCGGCAATGAGCAGTTCTTC; cdr3_aa: CASSLAGPLSGNEQFF